Included here is one TCR beta chain sequence, with context. Its matching antigen is unknown. A read error may produce the germline difference seen at one junction end. The sample comes from a study of T-cell reconstitution after alpha-beta-depleted transplantation in children. Study-level findings and limits: Two months or so post-transplant, alpha-beta T cells reportedly derived from several hundred expanded graft clones.

The CDR3 has 9 residues. Germline-derived CDR1 and CDR2 are MNHNS and SASEGT. As it was prepared, the TCRbeta library received unique molecular identifiers. TCRdb used MiXCR to reprocess the PCR reads, holding one entry per CDR3 protein. The sample carries some 830,000 distinct CDR3 sequences, roughly 16% recorded once. The genes are TRBV6-1 and TRBJ1-6, with D unresolved. The sample here was PBMCs, mostly from graft donor cells, taken 360 days after TCRalphabeta/CD19-depleted stem cell transplant. The sequence was collected from a male patient between 5 and 17 years old who had a stem cell transplant for acute lymphoblastic leukemia, so the T cells may come from the graft donor. For the CDR3, the DNA is TGTGCCAGCAGTCCGGGCAGAACCTTT. It codes for CASSPGRTF.